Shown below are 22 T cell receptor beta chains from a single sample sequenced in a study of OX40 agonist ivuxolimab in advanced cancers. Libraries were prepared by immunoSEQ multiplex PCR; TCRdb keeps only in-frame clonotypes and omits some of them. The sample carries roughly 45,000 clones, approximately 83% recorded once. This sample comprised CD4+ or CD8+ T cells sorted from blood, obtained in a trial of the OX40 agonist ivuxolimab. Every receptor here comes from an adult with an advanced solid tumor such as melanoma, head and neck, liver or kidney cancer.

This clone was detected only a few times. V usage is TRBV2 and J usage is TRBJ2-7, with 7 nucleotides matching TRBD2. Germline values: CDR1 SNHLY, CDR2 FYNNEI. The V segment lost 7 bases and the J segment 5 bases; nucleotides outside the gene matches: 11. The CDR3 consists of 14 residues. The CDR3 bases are TGTGCCAGCACCCCAAGTGGGGGGGGGAACGAGCAGTACTTC. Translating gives CASTPSGGGNEQYF.

The CDR3 is CAWKYPRSYNSPLHF. The CDR3 DNA sequence: TGTGCCTGGAAGTATCCCCGCTCCTATAATTCACCCCTCCACTTT. The V and J genes are TRBV30 and TRBJ1-6; D is unresolved. The CDR3 is made up of 15 amino acids. Trimming removed 4 bases at V and 0 bases at J, with 10 bases between. Germline V gives CDR1 GTSNPN, CDR2 SVGIG (reference sequence). Supplemented by reference TRBV30 and TRBJ1-6, the full variable domain reads SQTIHQWPATLVQPVGSPLSLECTVEGTSNPNLYWYRQAAGRGLQLLFYSVGIGQISSEVPQNLSASRPQDRQFILSSKKLLLSDSGFYLCAWKYPRSYNSPLHFGNGTRLTVT.

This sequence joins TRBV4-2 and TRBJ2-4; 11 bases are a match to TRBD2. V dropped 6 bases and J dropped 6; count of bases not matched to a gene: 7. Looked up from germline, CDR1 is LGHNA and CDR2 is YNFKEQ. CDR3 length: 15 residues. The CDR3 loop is CASRPTSGTTNIQYF. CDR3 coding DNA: TGTGCCAGCAGACCGACTAGCGGGACCACAAACATTCAGTACTTC.

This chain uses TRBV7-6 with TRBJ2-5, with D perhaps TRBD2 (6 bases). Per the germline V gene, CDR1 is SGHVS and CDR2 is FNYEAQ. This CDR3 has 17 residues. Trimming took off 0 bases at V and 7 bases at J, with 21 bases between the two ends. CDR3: CASSLARWEDTSGTQYF. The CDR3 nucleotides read TGTGCCAGCAGCTTAGCTCGGTGGGAGGACACCAGTGGGACCCAGTACTTC.

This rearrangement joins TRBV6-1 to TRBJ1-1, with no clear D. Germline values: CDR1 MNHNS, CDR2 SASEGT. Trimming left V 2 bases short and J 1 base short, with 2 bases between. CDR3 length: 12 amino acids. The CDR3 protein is CASSERNTEAFF. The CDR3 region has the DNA TGTGCCAGCAGTGAAAGGAACACTGAAGCTTTCTTT.

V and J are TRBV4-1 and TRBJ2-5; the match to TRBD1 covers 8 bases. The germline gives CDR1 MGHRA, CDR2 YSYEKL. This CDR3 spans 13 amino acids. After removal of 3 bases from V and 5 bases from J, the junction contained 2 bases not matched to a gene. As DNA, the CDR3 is TGCGCCAGCAGCCACCGACAGGGGGAGACCCAGTACTTC. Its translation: CASSHRQGETQYF.

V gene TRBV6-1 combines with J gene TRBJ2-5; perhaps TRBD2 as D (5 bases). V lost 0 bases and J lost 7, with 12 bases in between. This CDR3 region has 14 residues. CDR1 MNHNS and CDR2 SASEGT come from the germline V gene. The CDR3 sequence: CASSEAVARGTQYF. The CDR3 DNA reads TGTGCCAGCAGTGAAGCGGTAGCCCGGGGGACCCAGTACTTC.

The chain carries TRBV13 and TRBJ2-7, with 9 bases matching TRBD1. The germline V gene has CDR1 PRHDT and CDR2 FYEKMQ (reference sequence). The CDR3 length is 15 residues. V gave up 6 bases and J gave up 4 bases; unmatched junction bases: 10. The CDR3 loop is CASRGRTGDWYEQYF. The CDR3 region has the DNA TGTGCCAGCAGGGGGAGGACAGGGGATTGGTACGAGCAGTACTTC.

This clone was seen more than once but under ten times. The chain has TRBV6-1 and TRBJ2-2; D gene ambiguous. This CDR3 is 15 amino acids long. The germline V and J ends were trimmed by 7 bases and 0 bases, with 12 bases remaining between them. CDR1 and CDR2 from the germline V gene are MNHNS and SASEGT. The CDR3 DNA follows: TGTGCCAGCATACGGGCCCCCCCGAACACCGGGGAGCTGTTTTTT. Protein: CASIRAPPNTGELFF.

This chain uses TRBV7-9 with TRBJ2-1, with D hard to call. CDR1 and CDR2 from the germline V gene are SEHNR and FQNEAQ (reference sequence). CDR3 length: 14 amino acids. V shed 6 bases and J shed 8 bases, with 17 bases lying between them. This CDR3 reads CASRLSEWVYEQFF. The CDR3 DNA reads TGTGCCAGCAGGTTGAGCGAGTGGGTCTATGAGCAGTTCTTC.

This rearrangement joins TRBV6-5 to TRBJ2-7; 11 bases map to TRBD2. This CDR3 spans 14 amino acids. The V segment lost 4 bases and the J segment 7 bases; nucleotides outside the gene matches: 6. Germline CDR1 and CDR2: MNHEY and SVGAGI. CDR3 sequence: CASSSAGLAEEQYF. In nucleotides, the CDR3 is TGTGCCAGCAGTTCAGCGGGACTAGCGGAAGAGCAGTACTTC.

The CDR3 protein is CASSHGTSDGYTF. CDR3 DNA sequence: TGTGCCAGCTCACACGGGACAAGTGATGGCTACACCTTC. The rearrangement joins TRBV18 to TRBJ1-2; D possibly corresponds to TRBD1 (6 bases). CDR1 and CDR2 from the germline V gene are KGHSH and LQKENI. This CDR3 spans 13 amino acids. The V gene lost 4 bases and the J gene lost 6 bases, with 12 bases spanning the gap.

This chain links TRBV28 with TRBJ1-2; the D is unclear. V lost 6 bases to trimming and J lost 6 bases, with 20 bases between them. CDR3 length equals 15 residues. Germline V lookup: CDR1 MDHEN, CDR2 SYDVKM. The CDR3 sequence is CASRASPMGADGYTF. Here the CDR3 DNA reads TGTGCCAGCAGAGCGTCACCCATGGGTGCCGATGGCTACACCTTC.

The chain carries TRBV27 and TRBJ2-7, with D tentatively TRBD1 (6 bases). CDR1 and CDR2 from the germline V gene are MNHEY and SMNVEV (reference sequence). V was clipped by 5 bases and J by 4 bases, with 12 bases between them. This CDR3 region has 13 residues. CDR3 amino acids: CASSAWTEYEQYF. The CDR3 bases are TGTGCCAGCAGTGCCTGGACAGAATACGAGCAGTACTTC.

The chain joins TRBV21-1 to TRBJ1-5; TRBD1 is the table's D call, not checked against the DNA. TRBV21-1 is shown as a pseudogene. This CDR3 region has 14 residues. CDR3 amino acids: CASSKSDRAQPQHF. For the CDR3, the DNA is TGTGCCAGCAGCAAAAGCGACAGGGCCCAGCCCCAGCATTTT.

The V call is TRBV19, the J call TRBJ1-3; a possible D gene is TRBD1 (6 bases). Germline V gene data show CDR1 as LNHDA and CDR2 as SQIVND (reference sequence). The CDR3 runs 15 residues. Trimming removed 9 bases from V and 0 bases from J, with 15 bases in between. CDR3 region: CASQRTGTSGNTIYF. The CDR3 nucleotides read TGTGCCAGCCAGCGAACAGGGACCTCTGGAAACACCATATATTTT.

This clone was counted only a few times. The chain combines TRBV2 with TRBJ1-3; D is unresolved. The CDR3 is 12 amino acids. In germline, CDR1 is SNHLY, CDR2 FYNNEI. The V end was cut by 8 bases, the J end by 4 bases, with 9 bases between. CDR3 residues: CASGKRGNTIYF. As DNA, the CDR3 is TGTGCCAGCGGAAAACGGGGAAACACCATATATTTT.

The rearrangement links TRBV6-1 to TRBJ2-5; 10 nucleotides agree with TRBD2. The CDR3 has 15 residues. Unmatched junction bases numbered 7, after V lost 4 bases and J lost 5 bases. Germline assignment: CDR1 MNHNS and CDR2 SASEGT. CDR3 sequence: CASSGGSGGAETQYF. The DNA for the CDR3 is TGTGCCAGCAGTGGTGGGAGCGGGGGGGCCGAGACCCAGTACTTC.

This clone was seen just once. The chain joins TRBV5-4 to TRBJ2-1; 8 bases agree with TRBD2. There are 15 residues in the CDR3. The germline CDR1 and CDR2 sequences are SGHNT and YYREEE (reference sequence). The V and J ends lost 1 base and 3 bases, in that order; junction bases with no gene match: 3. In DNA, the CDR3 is TGTGCCAGCAGCTTGAGCGGGGGAGACTACAATGAGCAGTTCTTC. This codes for CASSLSGGDYNEQFF.

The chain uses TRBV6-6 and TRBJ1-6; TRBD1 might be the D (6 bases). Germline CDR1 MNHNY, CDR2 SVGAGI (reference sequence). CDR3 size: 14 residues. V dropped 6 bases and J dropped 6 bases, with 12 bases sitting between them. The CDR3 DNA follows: TGTGCCAGCAGCCAAGTAGGGGGTAATTCACCCCTCCACTTT. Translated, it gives CASSQVGGNSPLHF.

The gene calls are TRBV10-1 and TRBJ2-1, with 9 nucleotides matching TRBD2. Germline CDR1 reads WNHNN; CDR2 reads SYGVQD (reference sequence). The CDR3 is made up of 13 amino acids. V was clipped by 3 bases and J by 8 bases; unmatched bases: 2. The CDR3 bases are TGCGCCAGCAGTGAAGGCGGGAGGGATGAGCAGTTCTTC. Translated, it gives CASSEGGRDEQFF.

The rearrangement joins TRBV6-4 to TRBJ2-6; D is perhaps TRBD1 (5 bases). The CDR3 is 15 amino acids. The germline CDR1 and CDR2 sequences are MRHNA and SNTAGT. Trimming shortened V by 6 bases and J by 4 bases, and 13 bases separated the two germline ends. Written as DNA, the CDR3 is TGTGCCAGCAGACAGGCAGCGCAGGGGGCCAACGTCCTGACTTTC. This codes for CASRQAAQGANVLTF.